The rows below give T cell receptor beta chains drawn from one sample of a study of blood T cell repertoires in COVID-19. Here immunoSEQ multiplex PCR was the method, and the copy in TCRdb shows in-frame clones only, minus some. The repertoire has 50,000 to 60,000 clones, 70% to 90% of them found once; the top ten carry about 7%. Sequenced sample: peripheral blood. These receptors all stem from a human donor with active COVID-19. The donor label of this sample is uncertain. Each CDR3 is given with its conserved first and last residue. Each record gives: D gene, V gene, clone size, J gene, CDR3 protein, CDR3 DNA. D genes are given only for firm matches. Where a row states a size, it is once, few, many or the class of an expanded clone; other rows omit it.

TRBD2,TRBV29-1,NA,TRBJ2-7,CSVEGPSGSYEQYF,TGCAGCGTTGAAGGGCCTAGCGGATCCTACGAGCAGTACTTC
NA,TRBV10-3,NA,TRBJ1-6,CAISEYPGGDSPLHF,TGTGCCATCAGTGAGTACCCGGGTGGTGATTCACCCCTCCACTTT
NA,TRBV5-5,NA,TRBJ1-6,CASSWTLYNSPLHF,TGTGCCAGCAGCTGGACACTCTATAATTCACCCCTCCACTTT
NA,TRBV12-3/TRBV12-4,NA,TRBJ1-5,CASSPAEGQPQHF,TGTGCCAGCAGTCCCGCCGAGGGACAGCCCCAGCATTTT
NA,TRBV15,NA,TRBJ1-2,CATSVWAGYGYTF,TGTGCCACCAGCGTCTGGGCGGGGTATGGCTACACCTTC
TRBD1,TRBV24-1,NA,TRBJ2-1,CATSDSISTGANEQFF,TGTGCCACCAGTGATTCTATAAGTACAGGGGCCAATGAGCAGTTCTTC
NA,TRBV18,NA,TRBJ2-3,CASSTGPDTQYF,TGTGCCAGCTCAACAGGGCCAGATACGCAGTATTTT
NA,TRBV7-9,NA,TRBJ1-6,CASSPWGVIDSPLHF,TGTGCCAGCAGCCCATGGGGGGTTATCGATTCACCCCTCCACTTT
NA,TRBV19,once,TRBJ2-1,CASSPAVAVSYNEQFF,TGTGCCAGTAGTCCCGCCGTCGCGGTCAGCTACAATGAGCAGTTCTTC
TRBD2,TRBV5-4,NA,TRBJ2-4,CASSLGAGGTSSVKNIQYF,TGTGCCAGCAGCTTAGGGGCGGGAGGGACATCTTCGGTCAAAAACATTCAGTACTTC
NA,TRBV18,NA,TRBJ1-1,CASSPSGGNTEAFF,TGTGCCAGCTCACCCTCGGGGGGGAACACTGAAGCTTTCTTT
NA,TRBV4-3,NA,TRBJ1-2,CASSQEWGGNYGYTF,TGCGCCAGCAGCCAAGAGTGGGGGGGTAACTATGGCTACACCTTC
NA,TRBV28,NA,TRBJ2-7,CASNQGTLLGEQYF,TGTGCCAGCAACCAGGGGACCCTCCTGGGGGAGCAGTACTTC
TRBD2,TRBV28,NA,TRBJ2-1,CASSSPGLAGRYEQFF,TGTGCCAGCAGTTCGCCGGGACTAGCGGGCAGATATGAGCAGTTCTTC
TRBD2,TRBV9,NA,TRBJ2-7,CASNRIAGPPDYEQYF,TGTGCCAGCAACCGGATAGCGGGACCCCCGGACTACGAGCAGTACTTC
TRBD1,TRBV5-1,few,TRBJ1-1,CASSEQQGANTEAFF,TGCGCCAGCAGCGAACAACAGGGGGCGAACACTGAAGCTTTCTTT
NA,TRBV29-1,NA,TRBJ2-2,CSVVQGVGELFF,TGCAGCGTCGTACAGGGAGTCGGGGAGCTGTTTTTT